A single sample is the source of the 17 T cell receptor beta chains below, sequenced in a study of blood T cell repertoires in COVID-19. Profiling relied on immunoSEQ multiplex PCR, and the TCRdb table lists in-frame clones only, not all of them. Of roughly 250,000 clones in the sample, 70% to 90% are singletons; the top ten hold approximately 2.2%. The sample was peripheral blood. These receptor sequences come from a woman aged 40 to 50 who had recovered from COVID-19.

The chain uses TRBV5-5 and TRBJ2-7; D gene uncertain. The CDR3 runs to 13 residues. Germline loops: CDR1 SGHKS, CDR2 YYEKEE (reference sequence). The V gene lost 1 base and the J gene lost 2 bases, with 7 bases spanning the gap. The CDR3 DNA reads TGTGCCAGCAGCTTGCCCGGAGCCTACGAGCAGTACTTC. Its protein is CASSLPGAYEQYF.

This clone was seen only once. This chain joins TRBV15 and TRBJ2-1; 10 bases map to TRBD2. Germline-derived CDR1 and CDR2 are LNHNV and YYDKDF (reference sequence). CDR3 length: 16 amino acids. Germline trimming cut 3 bases from V and 9 bases from J; bases unmatched to any gene: 11. The CDR3: CATSRGGSSGSVEQFF. In DNA, the CDR3 is TGTGCCACCAGCAGGGGGGGGTCTAGCGGGAGTGTTGAGCAGTTCTTC.

The count of this clone is one. This chain joins TRBV20-1 and TRBJ1-5; 9 bases fit TRBD1. Germline V CDR1 and CDR2: DFQATT, SNEGSKA (reference sequence). The CDR3 spans 15 residues. Unmatched junction bases numbered 8, after V lost 3 bases and J lost 5 bases. CDR3 in amino acids: CSASPRDRAYQPQHF. Written as DNA, the CDR3 is TGCAGTGCTAGTCCACGGGACAGGGCGTATCAGCCCCAGCATTTT.

Worth noting for this clone: The sample holds other DNA sequences that translate to the same CDR3. The chain has TRBV6-5 and TRBJ1-5; TRBD1 might be the D (6 bases). This CDR3 has 15 amino acids. Trimming stripped 0 bases from V and 5 bases from J, with 11 bases between. The V gene's germline CDR1 is MNHEY and CDR2 SVGAGI. DNA of the CDR3: TGTGCCAGCAGTTACTCGAACAGGGCGGATCAGCCCCAGCATTTT. Amino acid sequence: CASSYSNRADQPQHF.

The chain has TRBV19 and TRBJ2-1; D call uncertain. Looked up from germline, CDR1 is LNHDA and CDR2 is SQIVND (reference sequence). V dropped 2 bases and J dropped 4 bases, with 6 bases sitting between them. The CDR3 consists of 13 residues. CDR3: CASSISQYNEQFF. DNA of the CDR3: TGTGCCAGTAGTATATCACAGTACAATGAGCAGTTCTTC. The full variable domain, with the rest looked up from reference TRBV19 and TRBJ2-1, is DGGITQSPKYLFRKEGQNVTLSCEQNLNHDAMYWYRQDPGQGLRLIYYSQIVNDFQKGDIAEGYSVSREKKESFPLTVTSAQKNPTAFYLCASSISQYNEQFFGPGTRLTVL.

This chain connects TRBV6-2 or TRBV6-3 to TRBJ2-7, with D possibly TRBD2 on 6 matching bases. The CDR3 consists of 14 residues. Germline V gene sequence: CDR1 MNHEY, CDR2 SVGEGT. V was shortened by 5 bases and J by 2 bases, with 13 bases between the two germline ends. The CDR3 is CASSPGRQPYEQYF. The CDR3 nucleotides read TGTGCCAGCAGTCCGGGGAGGCAGCCCTACGAGCAGTACTTC.

The genes are TRBV4-2 and TRBJ2-3, with 9 bases fitting TRBD1. Unmatched junction bases numbered 10, after V lost 5 bases and J lost 7 bases. This CDR3 region has 15 residues. Germline-derived CDR1 and CDR2 are LGHNA and YNFKEQ. CDR3: CASSYTGTGMNTQYF. The CDR3 DNA reads TGTGCCAGCAGCTACACCGGGACAGGGATGAATACGCAGTATTTT.

CDR3 loop: CASSDHETVNGYGYTF. CDR3 in DNA: TGTGCCAGCAGCGACCACGAGACAGTTAATGGGTATGGCTACACCTTC. This rearrangement joins TRBV7-9 to TRBJ1-2; TRBD1 is a possible D gene (5 bases). With 5 bases removed from V and 5 bases from J, the gap between germline ends came to 21 bases. Germline lookup yields CDR1 SEHNR and CDR2 FQNEAQ (reference sequence). The CDR3 covers 16 residues.

V gene TRBV7-2 combines with J gene TRBJ2-7; tentatively, D is TRBD1 (7 bases). CDR1 is SGHTA and CDR2 is FQGNSA in the germline V gene. CDR3 size: 14 residues. Trimming cost V 2 bases and J 6 bases, with 14 bases left between them. The CDR3 nucleotides read TGTGCCAGCAGCTTAAACCGCCAGGGGGGCGAGCAGTACTTC. Translation gives CASSLNRQGGEQYF.

The chain joins TRBV19 to TRBJ1-6, with D perhaps TRBD1 (6 bases). The germline V and J ends were trimmed by 4 bases and 9 bases, with 13 bases remaining between them. Germline V lookup: CDR1 LNHDA, CDR2 SQIVND (reference sequence). The CDR3 totals 14 residues. The CDR3 DNA reads TGTGCCAGTAGTACTTGGACACAGGGTTCACCCCTCCACTTT. Translated, it gives CASSTWTQGSPLHF.

The chain recombines TRBV12-3 or TRBV12-4 with TRBJ2-3; TRBD1 matches 10 bases. V was clipped by 6 bases and J by 11 bases; unmatched bases: 5. There are 12 residues in the CDR3. The CDR3 DNA follows: TGTGCCAGCAGGCCGGACAGGGGGAGGCAGTATTTT. Its protein is CASRPDRGRQYF.

The gene calls are TRBV7-3 and TRBJ1-1; TRBD1 matches 7 bases. CDR3 size: 17 residues. In germline, CDR1 is SGHTA, CDR2 FQGTGA. After removal of 5 bases from V and 1 base from J, the junction contained 13 bases not matched to a gene. Written as DNA, the CDR3 is TGTGCCAGCAGCATAGGACAGGTAGGCGGGGAGAACACTGAAGCTTTCTTT. Its protein is CASSIGQVGGENTEAFF.

The rearrangement joins TRBV28 to TRBJ1-6; TRBD1 is a possible D gene (5 bases). Trimming pared 7 bases from V and 9 bases from J, leaving 22 bases between. Per the germline V gene, CDR1 is MDHEN and CDR2 is SYDVKM. The CDR3 runs to 16 residues. The CDR3 nucleotides read TGTGCCAGCATCCCCTCGTCGGGCAGGGTGGGTTCACCCCTCCACTTT. Protein sequence: CASIPSSGRVGSPLHF.

The table lists this clone with a few counts. V and J are TRBV5-5 and TRBJ2-1; TRBD2 aligns across 8 bases. V lost 4 bases, J lost 2 bases, and 2 bases stayed unmatched. The CDR3 spans 14 residues. Germline V gene lookup returns CDR1 SGHKS and CDR2 YYEKEE (reference sequence). CDR3 loop: CASSPGLAYNEQFF. In nucleotides, the CDR3 is TGTGCCAGCAGCCCGGGACTAGCCTACAATGAGCAGTTCTTC.

V gene TRBV7-2 combines with J gene TRBJ2-1; the match to TRBD1 covers 7 bases. This CDR3 region has 12 residues. V lost 5 bases and J lost 9; bases outside the gene matches: 4. CDR1 is SGHTA, CDR2 FQGNSA, per germline. CDR3 nucleotide sequence: TGTGCCAGCAGCCTGACAGGGCCTGAGCAGTTCTTC. Translation: CASSLTGPEQFF.

The rearrangement uses TRBV11-2 and TRBJ1-1; D is unresolved. The CDR3 has 11 residues. CDR1 and CDR2 from the germline V gene are SGHAT and FQNNGV. Trimming removed 7 bases from V and 5 bases from J, with 8 bases in between. The CDR3 sequence: CASTGGTEAFF. The CDR3 nucleotides read TGTGCCAGCACGGGCGGGACTGAAGCTTTCTTT.

This rearrangement joins TRBV11-2 to TRBJ1-4, with D possibly matching TRBD1 (5 bases). The V and J ends lost 0 bases and 5 bases respectively, with 10 bases between them. The CDR3 is 15 residues long. Germline V gene lookup returns CDR1 SGHAT and CDR2 FQNNGV. The DNA of the CDR3 is TGTGCCAGCAGCTTAGACCCAGGGCGGAATGAAAAACTGTTTTTT. This codes for CASSLDPGRNEKLFF.